The next 10 T cell receptor beta chains were all read from a single sample in a study of T cells in Graves' hyperthyroidism and ophthalmopathy. TCR beta CDR3 region amplification was performed from RNA transcripts. TCR CDR3 underwent first-round RT-PCR with the HTBI primer set. Each CDR3 protein gets one entry after TCRdb re-called the multiplex PCR reads with MiXCR. The table lists approximately 600,000 distinct CDR3 sequences, 14% to 15% of them singletons. Material for sequencing was blood. The receptor set was obtained from a woman aged 40 to 50 with Graves' ophthalmopathy.

This clonotype showed up many times. The chain carries TRBV28 and TRBJ2-7; 9 bases agree with TRBD1. From germline, CDR1 is MDHEN and CDR2 SYDVKM. The CDR3 contains 12 residues. J lost 6 bases, V lost 6 bases, and 3 bases had no gene match. The CDR3 nucleotides are TGTGCCAGCAGGGACAGGGGCGGCGAGCAGTACTTC. This codes for CASRDRGGEQYF. Together with reference TRBV28 and TRBJ2-7, the CDR3 gives the full variable domain: DVKVTQSSRYLVKRTGEKVFLECVQDMDHENMFWYRQDPGLGLRLIYFSYDVKMKEKGDIPEGYSVSREKKERFSLILESASTNQTSMYLCASRDRGGEQYFGPGTRLTVT.

V and J are TRBV7-9 and TRBJ2-7, with 9 bases that match TRBD1. With 3 bases clipped from V and 1 base from J, the junction kept 7 bases outside the gene matches. The germline gives CDR1 SEHNR, CDR2 FQNEAQ (reference sequence). The CDR3 sequence is 16 residues long. The CDR3 loop is CASSFGGQGPSYEQYF. CDR3 coding DNA: TGTGCCAGCAGCTTCGGAGGACAGGGGCCTTCCTACGAGCAGTACTTC.

The sample holds a few counts of this clonotype. A single base separates this from a much larger clone, so it may be a read error. The rearrangement joins TRBV6-5 to TRBJ1-5; TRBD1 is a possible D gene (6 bases). Trimming stripped 0 bases from V and 4 bases from J, with 13 bases between. This CDR3 is built from 16 residues. CDR1 is MNHEY and CDR2 is SVGAGI in the germline V gene. This CDR3 reads CASSYSGGGVNQPQHF. CDR3 nucleotide sequence: TGTGCCAGCAGTTACTCGGGGGGGGGCGTAAATCAGCCCCAGCATTTT.

This clonotype was recorded at least ten times. This chain links TRBV6-5 with TRBJ2-7; D perhaps matches TRBD1 (6 bases). Deletions cut 7 bases from V and 2 bases from J, with 18 bases between. The CDR3 has 15 amino acids. CDR1 is MNHEY and CDR2 is SVGAGI in the germline V gene. The chain's CDR3 is CASKKGVADAYEQYF. For the CDR3, the DNA is TGTGCCAGCAAAAAGGGGGTAGCTGATGCCTACGAGCAGTACTTC.

This clonotype came up many times. The chain employs TRBV4-2 and TRBJ1-1, with D unresolved. V was cut by 0 bases and J by 10 bases, with 21 bases left in between. The CDR3 has 16 amino acids. Germline V lookup: CDR1 LGHNA, CDR2 YNFKEQ. The CDR3 loop is CASSQDLGFPGSVAFF. The CDR3 DNA is TGTGCCAGCAGCCAAGATCTAGGGTTTCCGGGGTCCGTAGCTTTCTTT.

The chain recombines TRBV9 with TRBJ2-7; 8 positions agree with TRBD1. The ends lost 0 bases at V and 2 bases at J; junction bases unmatched: 4. Germline-derived CDR1 and CDR2 are SGDLS and YYNGEE. The CDR3 is 15 residues long. This chain's CDR3 is CASSVGSGGPYEQYF. CDR3 DNA sequence: TGTGCCAGCAGCGTAGGGTCAGGGGGCCCCTACGAGCAGTACTTC.

The rearrangement links TRBV7-6 to TRBJ2-7, with D maybe TRBD1 (5 bases). Germline V gives CDR1 SGHVS, CDR2 FNYEAQ. The CDR3 consists of 12 residues. The V and J ends lost 0 bases and 12 bases respectively, with 12 bases between them. The DNA for the CDR3 is TGTGCCAGCAGCTTAGCAGGCAGGGTACGGTACTTC. It translates to CASSLAGRVRYF.

This clonotype has a handful of counts. The rearrangement links TRBV11-2 to TRBJ2-7; the D call may be TRBD1 or TRBD2 (5 bases each). Germline values: CDR1 SGHAT, CDR2 FQNNGV. V was pared by 5 bases and J by 0 bases, with 17 bases between. The CDR3 has 16 amino acids. In DNA form, the CDR3 reads TGTGCCAGCAGCCCCCCCCCGGGACGGTTCTCCTACGAGCAGTACTTC. Translated: CASSPPPGRFSYEQYF. Variable domain in full (rest from reference TRBV11-2 and TRBJ2-7): EAGVAQSPRYKIIEKRQSVAFWCNPISGHATLYWYQQILGQGPKLLIQFQNNGVVDDSQLPKDRFSAERLKGVDSTLKIQPAKLEDSAVYLCASSPPPGRFSYEQYFGPGTRLTVT.

This clonotype was recorded at least ten times. This chain links TRBV20-1 with TRBJ1-1; D is ambiguous. V shed 0 bases and J shed 5 bases, with 7 bases lying between them. The V gene's germline CDR1 is DFQATT and CDR2 SNEGSKA (reference sequence). This CDR3 spans 12 amino acids. The CDR3 loop is CSARDWGTEAFF. DNA for the CDR3: TGCAGTGCTAGAGATTGGGGAACTGAAGCTTTCTTT.

This clonotype was observed many times. The chain uses TRBV20-1 and TRBJ2-5, with TRBD2 identical over 7 bases. After removal of 1 base from V and 5 bases from J, the junction contained 7 bases not matched to a gene. The CDR3 is 14 residues long. The V gene's germline CDR1 is DFQATT and CDR2 SNEGSKA (reference sequence). CDR3 coding DNA: TGCAGTGCTAGAGTTGCGGGAGTGCTGGAGACCCAGTACTTC. Its translation: CSARVAGVLETQYF.